Following are 3 T cell receptor beta chains from one sample sequenced in a study of cytomegalovirus exposure and HLA in healthy donors. The PCR employed 60 Vbeta primers together with 13 Jbeta primers. TCRdb's table, derived via immunoSEQ multiplex PCR, lists solely in-frame clones and lacks some. The sample yields roughly 81,000 clones, over 75% seen once. Sequencing was carried out using PBMCs. The receptor source for this set is a boy aged 5-17 years in good health and CMV-seronegative.

On this clone itself: The sample carries other DNA sequences with the same CDR3. This chain connects TRBV6-1 to TRBJ1-3; D is unclear. CDR3 size: 14 residues. The germline V gene encodes CDR1 MNHNS and CDR2 SASEGT. The V and J ends lost 3 bases and 0 bases respectively, with 6 bases between them. CDR3 loop: CASSDGVSGNTIYF. The DNA for the CDR3 is TGTGCCAGCAGTGACGGAGTCTCTGGAAACACCATATATTTT.

This chain connects TRBV9 to TRBJ1-6; no clear D gene. The CDR3 is 13 amino acids. CDR1 and CDR2 (germline): SGDLS, YYNGEE. V lost 4 bases to trimming and J lost 8 bases, with 10 bases between them. This CDR3 reads CASSPQTDSPLHF. In nucleotides, the CDR3 is TGTGCCAGCAGCCCTCAGACTGATTCACCCCTCCACTTT.

The chain links TRBV7-9 to TRBJ2-7, with TRBD2 as a possible D gene (6 bases). CDR3 size: 15 residues. V was shortened by 5 bases and J by 5 bases, with 19 bases between the two germline ends. Germline V CDR1 and CDR2: SEHNR, FQNEAQ (reference sequence). CDR3 nucleotides: TGTGCCAGCAGCCCGACTAGTTTAAGTCTCGACGAGCAGTACTTC. Residues: CASSPTSLSLDEQYF.